This T cell receptor beta chain stems from a study of blood T cell repertoires in COVID-19. The overall study: Acute and convalescent COVID-19 samples came from the United States, Italy and Spain.

In the study's own analysis: Amplification of reference gene primers provided the estimated nucleated cell counts. The repertoire was sequenced with immunoSEQ multiplex PCR; TCRdb's copy has only in-frame clones and lacks some. That table supplies the V and J calls and clone size; D and trimming were determined from the DNA. Here the sample spans 65,000 to 90,000 clones, around 88% being singletons. The germline V gene encodes CDR1 SGHTA and CDR2 FQGTGA. The V gene end was trimmed by 5 bases and the J gene end by 0 bases; junction bases not matched to a gene: 4. The CDR3 totals 16 residues. The sequenced material came from peripheral blood. The source of this sequence is a young man with acute or convalescent COVID-19. The chain recombines TRBV7-3 with TRBJ2-2; TRBD2 matches at 9 bases. The CDR3 sequence: CASSISSGTNTGELFF. The CDR3 coding sequence is TGTGCCAGCAGCATCTCTAGCGGGACGAACACCGGGGAGCTGTTTTTT. Supplemented by reference TRBV7-3 and TRBJ2-2, the full variable domain reads GAGVSQTPSNKVTEKGKYVELRCDPISGHTALYWYRQSLGQGPEFLIYFQGTGAADDSGLPNDRFFAVRPEGSVSTLKIQRTERGDSAVYLCASSISSGTNTGELFFGEGSRLTVL.